Below, 23 T cell receptor beta chains from the same sample are listed, as sequenced in a study of T cell responses to AZD1222 COVID-19 vaccine. TCRdb keeps only in-frame clones here, not all; method: immunoSEQ multiplex PCR. The sample records some 180,000 clones, about 92% being singletons. The specimen was peripheral blood, collected on day 0 of AZD1222 vaccination. The source is an adult in good health.

The J gene is TRBJ1-4, the V gene TRBV7-9; 7 bases are shared with TRBD1. V lost 2 bases, J lost 6 bases, and 3 bases stayed unmatched. The length of the CDR3 is 14 residues. CDR1 SEHNR and CDR2 FQNEAQ come from the germline V gene (reference sequence). The CDR3 reads CASSLRGLDEKLFF. Here the CDR3 DNA reads TGTGCCAGCAGCTTAAGGGGGCTAGATGAAAAACTGTTTTTT.

CDR3 sequence (DNA): TGTGCCAGTAGTATGGGGGGGAGGTTTGACACTGAAGCTTTCTTT. Translating gives CASSMGGRFDTEAFF. The J gene is TRBJ1-1, the V gene TRBV19, with D possibly being TRBD1 (5 bases). V was trimmed by 3 bases and J by 3 bases, leaving 14 bases between them. Germline V lookup: CDR1 LNHDA, CDR2 SQIVND (reference sequence). This CDR3 contains 15 residues.

The CDR3 is CASSQWGGGALNEQFF. CDR3 in DNA: TGTGCCAGCAGCCAATGGGGCGGGGGGGCCCTGAATGAGCAGTTCTTC. This sequence joins TRBV6-4 and TRBJ2-1; 9 bases match TRBD2. Germline assignment: CDR1 MRHNA and CDR2 SNTAGT. CDR3 length: 16 residues. Trimming removed 6 bases from V and 7 bases from J; junction bases left unmatched: 13.

The CDR3 coding sequence is TGTGCCAGCAGTCAGACAGGAGTCACTGAAGCTTTCTTT. This sequence encodes CASSQTGVTEAFF. The chain combines TRBV6-5 with TRBJ1-1; tentative D call: TRBD1 (6 bases). Germline V gene data show CDR1 as MNHEY and CDR2 as SVGAGI. The CDR3 is made up of 13 amino acids. Trimming shortened V by 5 bases and J by 4 bases, and 11 bases separated the two germline ends.

The chain has TRBV5-4 and TRBJ2-1, with D uncertain. Germline CDR1 reads SGHNT; CDR2 reads YYREEE (reference sequence). Trimming cost V 0 bases and J 11 bases, with 9 bases left between them. This CDR3 is built from 12 residues. The CDR3 loop is CASSLDVLQQFF. The CDR3 nucleotides are TGTGCCAGCAGCTTGGATGTACTTCAGCAGTTCTTC.

The chain is built from TRBV5-4 and TRBJ1-1; 7 nucleotides agree with TRBD1. CDR3 length: 14 residues. V was clipped by 3 bases and J by 1 base; unmatched bases: 3. Germline V gives CDR1 SGHNT, CDR2 YYREEE (reference sequence). CDR3 in amino acids: CASSSDRPNTEAFF. CDR3 DNA: TGTGCCAGCAGCTCGGACAGGCCGAACACTGAAGCTTTCTTT.

This sequence joins TRBV11-3 and TRBJ1-1; D unresolved. CDR3 length: 13 residues. V dropped 5 bases and J dropped 1 base, with 8 bases sitting between them. From germline, CDR1 is SGHNT and CDR2 YENEEA. CDR3 region: CASSLEGNTEAFF. CDR3 sequence (DNA): TGTGCCAGCAGCCTGGAGGGGAACACTGAAGCTTTCTTT.

This clone was picked up one time. The V gene is TRBV3-1 (or the pseudogene TRBV3-2), the J gene TRBJ1-2; the match to TRBD1 covers 9 bases. The V gene end was trimmed by 0 bases and the J gene end by 3 bases; junction bases not matched to a gene: 8. The CDR3 covers 17 residues. Germline CDR1 is LGHDT and CDR2 is YNNKEL (reference sequence). The CDR3 sequence: CASSQERTGGSYYGYTF. Written as DNA, the CDR3 is TGTGCCAGCAGCCAAGAGCGCACAGGGGGCTCTTACTATGGCTACACCTTC.

This sequence joins TRBV19 and TRBJ2-3, with a weak D call TRBD1 (5 bases). V dropped 4 bases and J dropped 6 bases, with 14 bases sitting between them. CDR3 length: 14 residues. The V gene's germline CDR1 is LNHDA and CDR2 SQIVND (reference sequence). In DNA form, the CDR3 reads TGTGCCAGTAGTAGGGGCACAGAGGCGGATACGCAGTATTTT. Translated: CASSRGTEADTQYF.

The chain employs TRBV12-3 or TRBV12-4 and TRBJ1-1; D unclear. The CDR3 has 12 residues. Trimming stripped 6 bases from V and 4 bases from J, with 9 bases between. CDR3 in amino acids: CASRYGSTEAFF. In nucleotides, the CDR3 is TGTGCCAGCAGATATGGGTCCACTGAAGCTTTCTTT.

The CDR3 is CASSYRDRNNSPLHF. DNA for the CDR3: TGTGCCAGCAGTTATAGGGACAGGAATAATTCACCCCTCCACTTT. V gene TRBV6-5 combines with J gene TRBJ1-6; 8 bases map to TRBD1. Trimming took 3 bases from V and 5 from J; bases not matched to a gene: 3. In germline, CDR1 is MNHEY, CDR2 SVGAGI. The CDR3 totals 15 residues.

The J gene is TRBJ2-7, the V gene TRBV13, with D unresolved. CDR1 is PRHDT, CDR2 FYEKMQ, per germline (reference sequence). The CDR3 length is 12 residues. Trimming took 3 bases from V and 5 from J, leaving 8 bases between them. The chain's CDR3 is CASSFESNEQYF. The CDR3 nucleotides read TGTGCCAGCAGCTTCGAGTCGAACGAGCAGTACTTC.

The V gene is TRBV7-2, the J gene TRBJ2-5; the match to TRBD2 covers 8 bases. Germline values: CDR1 SGHTA, CDR2 FQGNSA. The V segment lost 7 bases and the J segment 5 bases; nucleotides outside the gene matches: 6. The CDR3 has 13 amino acids. The CDR3 here is CASTSGGPETQYF. CDR3 nucleotide sequence: TGTGCCAGCACATCGGGGGGGCCGGAGACCCAGTACTTC.

The chain joins TRBV7-3 to TRBJ2-1; D is undetermined. CDR1 is SGHTA and CDR2 is FQGTGA in the germline V gene. Trimming stripped 4 bases from V and 5 bases from J, with 9 bases between. This CDR3 spans 13 amino acids. The DNA of the CDR3 is TGTGCCAGCAGCTCCGGACGAAACAATGAGCAGTTCTTC. It encodes CASSSGRNNEQFF. Variable domain in full (rest from reference TRBV7-3 and TRBJ2-1): GAGVSQTPSNKVTEKGKYVELRCDPISGHTALYWYRQSLGQGPEFLIYFQGTGAADDSGLPNDRFFAVRPEGSVSTLKIQRTERGDSAVYLCASSSGRNNEQFFGPGTRLTVL.

The CDR3 reads CASSSSDRGLNTEAFF. In DNA form, the CDR3 reads TGCGCCAGCAGCTCCTCAGACAGGGGCCTAAACACTGAAGCTTTCTTT. The rearrangement links TRBV5-1 to TRBJ1-1; 8 bases align to TRBD1. The V gene end was trimmed by 3 bases and the J gene end by 2 bases; junction bases not matched to a gene: 9. The CDR3 has 16 residues. Germline V gene data show CDR1 as SGHRS and CDR2 as YFSETQ. The complete variable domain, with remaining parts taken from reference TRBV5-1 and TRBJ1-1, reads KAGVTQTPRYLIKTRGQQVTLSCSPISGHRSVSWYQQTPGQGLQFLFEYFSETQRNKGNFPGRFSGRQFSNSRSEMNVSTLELGDSALYLCASSSSDRGLNTEAFFGQGTRLTVV.

The chain recombines TRBV12-3 or TRBV12-4 with TRBJ1-1; a weak D match, TRBD1 (5 bases). The CDR3 is 13 amino acids. With 1 base removed from V and 5 bases from J, the gap between germline ends came to 8 bases. The CDR3 DNA sequence: TGTGCCAGCAGTTTAGAACAGGAGACTGAAGCTTTCTTT. It encodes CASSLEQETEAFF.

The CDR3 nucleotides are TGTGCCAGCAGCTTAGGCGGGACAGGGGTGAACACTGAAGCTTTCTTT. This sequence encodes CASSLGGTGVNTEAFF. This sequence joins TRBV11-2 and TRBJ1-1; 10 bases line up with TRBD1. The V gene end was trimmed by 1 base and the J gene end by 0 bases; junction bases not matched to a gene: 2. The germline gives CDR1 SGHAT, CDR2 FQNNGV. The CDR3 extends over 16 amino acids.

The rearrangement joins TRBV3-1 (or the pseudogene TRBV3-2) to TRBJ1-1; D unresolved. There are 12 residues in the CDR3. The V gene lost 4 bases and the J gene lost 1 base, with 4 bases spanning the gap. The germline gives CDR1 LGHDT, CDR2 YNNKEL (reference sequence). The CDR3 loop is CASSRPNTEAFF. DNA for the CDR3: TGTGCCAGCAGCCGACCGAACACTGAAGCTTTCTTT.

This rearrangement joins TRBV5-5 to TRBJ2-7, with 7 nucleotides matching TRBD1. The V and J ends lost 2 bases and 2 bases, in that order; junction bases with no gene match: 4. Germline loops: CDR1 SGHKS, CDR2 YYEKEE (reference sequence). The CDR3 extends over 14 amino acids. CDR3 loop: CASSLQGNPYEQYV. CDR3 bases: TGTGCCAGCAGCTTACAGGGGAATCCCTACGAGCAGTACGTC.

The V and J genes are TRBV6-2 or TRBV6-3 and TRBJ2-7; 8 nucleotides agree with TRBD1. Germline CDR1 and CDR2: MNHEY and SVGEGT. V shed 6 bases and J 1 base; nucleotides not matched to a gene: 17. CDR3 length: 18 amino acids. The CDR3 protein is CASSRNPMTGVLSYEQYF. CDR3 in DNA: TGTGCCAGCAGCCGAAACCCAATGACAGGGGTTCTATCCTACGAGCAGTACTTC.

The chain links TRBV18 to TRBJ1-1; D is uncertain. Germline V gene lookup returns CDR1 KGHSH and CDR2 LQKENI. The CDR3 extends over 13 amino acids. Trimming cost V 3 bases and J 0 bases, with 5 bases left between them. CDR3 coding DNA: TGTGCCAGCTCACCCCGTTTGAACACTGAAGCTTTCTTT. As protein: CASSPRLNTEAFF.

This clone was detected once. The rearrangement uses TRBV9 and TRBJ1-1; 8 bases align to TRBD1. Per germline, CDR1 SGDLS and CDR2 YYNGEE. The CDR3 runs to 16 residues. After removal of 0 bases from V and 1 base from J, the junction contained 5 bases not matched to a gene. This CDR3 is CASSVGDRFPNTEAFF. The CDR3 bases are TGTGCCAGCAGCGTAGGGGACAGGTTTCCGAACACTGAAGCTTTCTTT.

The J gene is TRBJ2-5, the V gene TRBV25-1, with 9 bases aligning to TRBD2. This CDR3 is built from 15 residues. V shed 6 bases, J shed 2 bases, and the junction held 7 bases outside the gene matches. Germline CDR1 reads MGHDK; CDR2 reads SYGVNS. This CDR3 reads CASSPFSGSQETQYF. The CDR3 bases are TGTGCCAGCAGCCCCTTTAGCGGGAGTCAAGAGACCCAGTACTTC.